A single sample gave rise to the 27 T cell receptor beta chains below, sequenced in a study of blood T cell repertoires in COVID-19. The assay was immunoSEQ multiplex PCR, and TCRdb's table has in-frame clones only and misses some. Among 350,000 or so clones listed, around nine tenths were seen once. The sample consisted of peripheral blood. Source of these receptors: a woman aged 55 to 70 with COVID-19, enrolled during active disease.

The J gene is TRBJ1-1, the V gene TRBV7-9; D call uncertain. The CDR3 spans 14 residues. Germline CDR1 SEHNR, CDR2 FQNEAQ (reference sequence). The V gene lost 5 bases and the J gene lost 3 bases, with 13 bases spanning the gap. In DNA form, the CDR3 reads TGTGCCAGCAGCCGCAGTGGAGGAGACACTGAAGCTTTCTTT. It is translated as CASSRSGGDTEAFF.

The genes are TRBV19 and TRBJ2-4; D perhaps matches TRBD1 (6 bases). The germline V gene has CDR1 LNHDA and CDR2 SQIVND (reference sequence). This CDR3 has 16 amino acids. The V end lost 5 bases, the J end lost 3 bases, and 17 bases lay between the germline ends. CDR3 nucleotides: TGTGCCAGTAGTCCTGACAGGTATAAGGTCAAAAACATTCAGTACTTC. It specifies CASSPDRYKVKNIQYF.

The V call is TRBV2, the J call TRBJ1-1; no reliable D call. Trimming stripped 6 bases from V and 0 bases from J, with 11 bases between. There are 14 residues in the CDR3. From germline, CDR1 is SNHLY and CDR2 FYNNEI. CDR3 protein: CASSEEIMNTEAFF. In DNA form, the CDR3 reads TGTGCCAGCAGCGAGGAGATCATGAACACTGAAGCTTTCTTT. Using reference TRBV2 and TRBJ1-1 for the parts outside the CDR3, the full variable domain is EPEVTQTPSHQVTQMGQEVILRCVPISNHLYFYWYRQILGQKVEFLVSFYNNEISEKSEIFDDQFSVERPDGSNFTLKIRSTKLEDSAMYFCASSEEIMNTEAFFGQGTRLTVV.

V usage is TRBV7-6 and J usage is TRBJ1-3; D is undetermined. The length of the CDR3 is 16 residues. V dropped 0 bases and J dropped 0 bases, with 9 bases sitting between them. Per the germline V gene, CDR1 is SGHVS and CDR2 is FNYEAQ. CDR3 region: CASSLASQSSGNTIYF. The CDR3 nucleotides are TGTGCCAGCAGCTTAGCGTCACAGAGCTCTGGAAACACCATATATTTT.

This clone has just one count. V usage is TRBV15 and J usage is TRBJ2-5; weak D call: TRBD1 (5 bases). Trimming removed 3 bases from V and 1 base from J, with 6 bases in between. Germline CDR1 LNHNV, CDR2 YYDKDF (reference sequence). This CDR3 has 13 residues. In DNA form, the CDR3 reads TGTGCCACCAGCAGGACAGCCCAAGAGACCCAGTACTTC. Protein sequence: CATSRTAQETQYF.

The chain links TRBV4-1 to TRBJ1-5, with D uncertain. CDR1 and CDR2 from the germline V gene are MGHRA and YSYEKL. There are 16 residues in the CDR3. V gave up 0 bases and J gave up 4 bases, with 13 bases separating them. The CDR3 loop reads CASSQDTTVSNQPQHF. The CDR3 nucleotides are TGCGCCAGCAGCCAAGATACTACGGTTTCGAATCAGCCCCAGCATTTT.

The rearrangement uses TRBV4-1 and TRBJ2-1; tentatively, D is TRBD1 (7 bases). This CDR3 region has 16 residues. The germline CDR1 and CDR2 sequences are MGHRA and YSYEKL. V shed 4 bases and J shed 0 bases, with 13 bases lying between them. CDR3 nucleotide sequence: TGCGCCAGCAGCCCCCAGGGGGGCTCCTCCTACAATGAGCAGTTCTTC. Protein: CASSPQGGSSYNEQFF.

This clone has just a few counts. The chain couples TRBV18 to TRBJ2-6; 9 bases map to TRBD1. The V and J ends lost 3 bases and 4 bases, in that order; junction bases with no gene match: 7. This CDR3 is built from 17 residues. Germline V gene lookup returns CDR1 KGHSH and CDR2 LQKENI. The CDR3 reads CASSPWDRASGANVLTF. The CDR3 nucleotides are TGTGCCAGCTCACCGTGGGACAGGGCCTCCGGGGCCAACGTCCTGACTTTC.

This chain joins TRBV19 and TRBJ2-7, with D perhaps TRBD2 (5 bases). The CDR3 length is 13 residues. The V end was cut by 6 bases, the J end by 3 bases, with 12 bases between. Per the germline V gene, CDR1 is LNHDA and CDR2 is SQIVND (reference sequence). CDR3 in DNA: TGTGCCAGTAGCCGCCCGGGGAGCTACGAGCAGTACTTC. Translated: CASSRPGSYEQYF.

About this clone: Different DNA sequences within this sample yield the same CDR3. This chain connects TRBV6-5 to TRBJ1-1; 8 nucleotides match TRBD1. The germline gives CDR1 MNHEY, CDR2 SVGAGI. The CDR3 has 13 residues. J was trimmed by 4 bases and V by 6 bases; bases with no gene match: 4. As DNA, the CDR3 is TGTGCCAGCAGGCGGACAGGGAGCACTGAAGCTTTCTTT. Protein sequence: CASRRTGSTEAFF.

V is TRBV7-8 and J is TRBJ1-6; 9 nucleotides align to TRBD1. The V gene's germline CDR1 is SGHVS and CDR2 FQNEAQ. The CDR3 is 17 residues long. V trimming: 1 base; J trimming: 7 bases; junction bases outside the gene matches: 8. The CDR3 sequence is CASSLVPGQGFNSPLHF. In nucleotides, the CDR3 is TGTGCCAGCAGCTTAGTCCCGGGACAGGGTTTCAATTCACCCCTCCACTTT.

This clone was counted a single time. The CDR3 region has the DNA TGTGCCAGCAGCAGGGAGGGCAGATCTAACACTGAAGCTTTCTTT. This sequence encodes CASSREGRSNTEAFF. V is TRBV9 and J is TRBJ1-1; no firm D call. Germline lookup yields CDR1 SGDLS and CDR2 YYNGEE. The CDR3 has 15 residues. V lost 4 bases to trimming and J lost 2 bases, with 15 bases between them.

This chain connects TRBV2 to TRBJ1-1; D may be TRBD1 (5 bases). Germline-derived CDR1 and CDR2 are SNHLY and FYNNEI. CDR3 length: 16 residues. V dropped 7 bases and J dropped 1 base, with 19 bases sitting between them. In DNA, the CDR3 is TGTGCCAGCATGGGCCCCCGGGGGGATGGGAACACTGAAGCTTTCTTT. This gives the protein CASMGPRGDGNTEAFF. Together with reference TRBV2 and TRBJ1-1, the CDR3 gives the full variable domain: EPEVTQTPSHQVTQMGQEVILRCVPISNHLYFYWYRQILGQKVEFLVSFYNNEISEKSEIFDDQFSVERPDGSNFTLKIRSTKLEDSAMYFCASMGPRGDGNTEAFFGQGTRLTVV.

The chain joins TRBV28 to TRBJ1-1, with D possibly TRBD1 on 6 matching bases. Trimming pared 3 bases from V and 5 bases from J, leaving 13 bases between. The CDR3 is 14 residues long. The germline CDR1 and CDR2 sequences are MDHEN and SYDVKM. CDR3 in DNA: TGTGCCAGCAGTTTTTCAGGGGCGAGGACTGAAGCTTTCTTT. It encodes CASSFSGARTEAFF. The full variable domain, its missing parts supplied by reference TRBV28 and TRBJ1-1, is DVKVTQSSRYLVKRTGEKVFLECVQDMDHENMFWYRQDPGLGLRLIYFSYDVKMKEKGDIPEGYSVSREKKERFSLILESASTNQTSMYLCASSFSGARTEAFFGQGTRLTVV.

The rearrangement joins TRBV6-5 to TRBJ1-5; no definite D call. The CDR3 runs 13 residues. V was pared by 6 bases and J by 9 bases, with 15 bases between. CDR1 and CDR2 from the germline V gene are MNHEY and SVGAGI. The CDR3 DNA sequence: TGTGCCAGCAGGGACTTCGAACTATCGCCCCAGCATTTT. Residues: CASRDFELSPQHF.

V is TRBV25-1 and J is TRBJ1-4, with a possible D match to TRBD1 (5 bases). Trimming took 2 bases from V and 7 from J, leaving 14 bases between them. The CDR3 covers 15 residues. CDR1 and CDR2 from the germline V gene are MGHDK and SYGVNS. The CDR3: CASSEGSGIGEKLFF. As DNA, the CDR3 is TGTGCCAGCAGTGAAGGGTCAGGGATAGGTGAAAAACTGTTTTTT.

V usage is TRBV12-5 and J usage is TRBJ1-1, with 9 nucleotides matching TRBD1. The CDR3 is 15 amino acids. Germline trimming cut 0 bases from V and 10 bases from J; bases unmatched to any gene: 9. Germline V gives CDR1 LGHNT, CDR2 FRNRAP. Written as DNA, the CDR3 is TGTGCTAGTGGTTTGGTAACGGGACAGGGATTCGGAGCTTTCTTT. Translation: CASGLVTGQGFGAFF.

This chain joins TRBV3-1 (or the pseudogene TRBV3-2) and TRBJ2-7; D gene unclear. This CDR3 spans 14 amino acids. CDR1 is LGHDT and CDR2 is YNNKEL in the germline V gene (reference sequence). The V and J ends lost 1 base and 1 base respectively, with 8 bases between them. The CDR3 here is CASSQVERSYEQYF. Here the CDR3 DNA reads TGTGCCAGCAGCCAAGTTGAGAGATCCTACGAGCAGTACTTC.

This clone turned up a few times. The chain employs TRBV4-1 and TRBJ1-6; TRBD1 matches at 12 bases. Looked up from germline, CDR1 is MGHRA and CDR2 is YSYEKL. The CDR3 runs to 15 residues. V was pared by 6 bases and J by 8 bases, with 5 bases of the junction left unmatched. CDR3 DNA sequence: TGCGCCAGCAGAGTGGGACAGGGGGCAGATTCACCCCTCCACTTT. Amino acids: CASRVGQGADSPLHF.

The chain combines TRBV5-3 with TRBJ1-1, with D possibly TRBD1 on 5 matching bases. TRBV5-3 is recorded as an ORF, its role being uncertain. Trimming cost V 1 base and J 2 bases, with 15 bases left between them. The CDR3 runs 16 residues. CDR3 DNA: TGTGCCAGAAGCTTGAGGTGCAGACAGTTAAACACTGAAGCTTTCTTT. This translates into CARSLRCRQLNTEAFF.

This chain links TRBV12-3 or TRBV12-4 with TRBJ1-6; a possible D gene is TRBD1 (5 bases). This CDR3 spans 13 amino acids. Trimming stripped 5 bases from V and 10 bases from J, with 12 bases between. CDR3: CASSPGFGSPLHF. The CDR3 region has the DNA TGTGCCAGCAGTCCAGGGTTCGGCTCACCCCTCCACTTT.

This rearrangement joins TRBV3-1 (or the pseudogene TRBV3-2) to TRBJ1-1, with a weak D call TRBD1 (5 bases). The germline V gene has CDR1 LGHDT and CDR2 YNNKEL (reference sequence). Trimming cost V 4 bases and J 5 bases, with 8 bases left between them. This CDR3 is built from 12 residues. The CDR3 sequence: CASSRRGTEAFF. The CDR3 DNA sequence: TGTGCCAGCAGCCGCCGGGGGACTGAAGCTTTCTTT.

The DNA for the CDR3 is TGTGCCAGCAGCTTCGAAGACAGGGGAATAGGGGGCTACACCTTC. It specifies CASSFEDRGIGGYTF. The rearrangement links TRBV14 to TRBJ1-2, with 8 bases lining up with TRBD1. In germline, CDR1 is SGHDN, CDR2 FVKESK. The CDR3 totals 15 residues. J lost 8 bases, V lost 5 bases, and 13 bases had no gene match.

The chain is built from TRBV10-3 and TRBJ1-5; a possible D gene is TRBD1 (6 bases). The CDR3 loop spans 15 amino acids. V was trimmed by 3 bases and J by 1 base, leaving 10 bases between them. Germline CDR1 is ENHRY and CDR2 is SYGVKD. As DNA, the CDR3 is TGTGCCATCAGTGAAACCGGGACAAGCAATCAGCCCCAGCATTTT. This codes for CAISETGTSNQPQHF.

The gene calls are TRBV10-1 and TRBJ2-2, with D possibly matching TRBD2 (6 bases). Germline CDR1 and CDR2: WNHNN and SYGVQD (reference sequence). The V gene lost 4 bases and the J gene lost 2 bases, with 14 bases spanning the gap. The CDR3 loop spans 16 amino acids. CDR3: CASSGGRDFNTGELFF. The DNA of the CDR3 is TGCGCCAGCAGTGGGGGTCGGGACTTTAACACCGGGGAGCTGTTTTTT.

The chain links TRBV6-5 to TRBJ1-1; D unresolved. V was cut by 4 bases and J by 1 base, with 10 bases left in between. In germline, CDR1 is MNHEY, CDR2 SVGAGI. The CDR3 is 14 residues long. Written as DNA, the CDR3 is TGTGCCAGCAGTTCCCCGCGGAGGAACACTGAAGCTTTCTTT. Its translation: CASSSPRRNTEAFF.

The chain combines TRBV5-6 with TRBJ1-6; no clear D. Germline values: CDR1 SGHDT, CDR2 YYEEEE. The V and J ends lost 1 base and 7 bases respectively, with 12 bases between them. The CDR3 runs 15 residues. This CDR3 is CASSLWRAWNSPLHF. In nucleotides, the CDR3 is TGTGCCAGCAGCTTGTGGAGGGCATGGAATTCACCCCTCCACTTT. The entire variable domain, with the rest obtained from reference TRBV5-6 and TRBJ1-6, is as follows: DAGVTQSPTHLIKTRGQQVTLRCSPKSGHDTVSWYQQALGQGPQFIFQYYEEEERQRGNFPDRFSGHQFPNYSSELNVNALLLGDSALYLCASSLWRAWNSPLHFGNGTRLTVT.